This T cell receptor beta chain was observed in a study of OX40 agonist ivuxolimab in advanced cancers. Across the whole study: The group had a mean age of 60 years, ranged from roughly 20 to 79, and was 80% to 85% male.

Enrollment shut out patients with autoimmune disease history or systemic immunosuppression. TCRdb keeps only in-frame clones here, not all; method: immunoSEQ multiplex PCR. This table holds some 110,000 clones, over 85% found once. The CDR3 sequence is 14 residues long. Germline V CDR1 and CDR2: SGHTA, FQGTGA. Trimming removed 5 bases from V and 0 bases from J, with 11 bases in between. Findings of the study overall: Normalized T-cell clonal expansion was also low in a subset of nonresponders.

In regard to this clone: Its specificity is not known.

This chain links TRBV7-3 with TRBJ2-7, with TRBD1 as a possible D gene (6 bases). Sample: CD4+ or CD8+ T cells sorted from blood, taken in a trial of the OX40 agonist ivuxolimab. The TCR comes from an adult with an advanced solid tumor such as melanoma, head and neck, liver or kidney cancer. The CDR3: CASSRDRNSYEQYF. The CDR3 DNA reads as TGTGCCAGCAGCCGAGACAGGAACTCCTACGAGCAGTACTTC.